These T cell receptor beta chains were read from a single sample in a study of cytomegalovirus exposure and HLA in healthy donors. Method: immunoSEQ multiplex PCR; TCRdb's copy keeps in-frame clones and lacks some. Counted here are 130,000 or so clones, roughly three quarters occurring once; the ten biggest clones make up around 1.5%. The sample was PBMCs. The receptors shown here come from a woman younger than 35 in good health and CMV-seronegative. Each CDR3 is given without its conserved first and last residue.

v_call cdr3_length cdr3_aa
TRBV2 13 ASCDRDRGRYGYT
TRBV6-1 14 ASSEAGREFSDTQY
TRBV9 13 ASSPGTSSYNEQF
TRBV6-5 13 ASSRLAGGSHEQY
TRBV4-1 13 ASSLIHGGNTEAF
TRBV19 14 ASTAPGLAGVNEQF
TRBV4-2 13 ASRASTSGTYEQY
TRBV4-1 10 ASAQGGQPQH
TRBV30 13 AWSETGSKGYGYT
TRBV7-6 11 ASRTSGSYEQY
TRBV15 13 ATGTGQGASQPQH
TRBV2 16 ASSESPGGSFSTDTQY
TRBV27 17 ASSLSSQGARGTDQPQH
TRBV14 15 ASSQGGRKGAYYEQY
TRBV6-6 14 ASRQPLGADNNEQF
TRBV5-4 12 ASSSGQGRTEAF
TRBV6-5 11 ASSLGQSGEQY
TRBV30 11 AWAPAGGNTIY
TRBV27 13 ASSPGTGRLGPQH
TRBV5-4 15 ASSLGGGTASGSVQY
TRBV6-5 11 ASSQVVSYEQY
TRBV7-2 13 ASSLERRSNQPQH
TRBV25-1 14 ASSEARAGGPGELF
TRBV15 14 ATSRNSGRRGETQY
TRBV5-6 13 ASSLGGRHTGEQF
TRBV7-2 13 ASSSLISNTGELF
TRBV10-3 12 AAQGGLLGDTQY
TRBV15 12 ATEEGTLNTEAF
TRBV5-4 11 ASSRTDTDTQY
TRBV5-1 14 ASSLFTSGGGEKLF
TRBV6-5 13 ASSWAARNTGELF
TRBV11-2 12 ASSLAAGYDGYT
TRBV14 13 ASSQREWDQETQY
TRBV6-5 13 ASGTSAEGTDTQY
TRBV5-4 14 ASSPTQRDSYNEQF